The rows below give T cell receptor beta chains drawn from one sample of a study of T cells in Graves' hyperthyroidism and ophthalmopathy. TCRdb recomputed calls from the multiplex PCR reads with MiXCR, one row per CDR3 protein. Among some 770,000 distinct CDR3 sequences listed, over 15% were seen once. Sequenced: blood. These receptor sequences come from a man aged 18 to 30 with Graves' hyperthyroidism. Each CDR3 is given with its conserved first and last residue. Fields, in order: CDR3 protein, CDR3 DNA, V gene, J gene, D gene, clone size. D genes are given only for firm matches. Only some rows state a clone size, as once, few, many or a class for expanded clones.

CDR3aa: CASSRTEGYTF; CDR3nt: TGTGCCAGCAGCCGGACAGAAGGCTACACCTTC; v_gene: TRBV5-6; j_gene: TRBJ1-2; d_gene: NA; abundance: NA
CDR3aa: CASSPYHPREALGTGELFF; CDR3nt: TGTGCCAGCTCACCATATCATCCGCGGGAGGCCCTGGGGACCGGGGAGCTGTTTTTT; v_gene: TRBV18; j_gene: TRBJ2-2; d_gene: TRBD2; abundance: NA
CDR3aa: CAISEVADRVRTEAFF; CDR3nt: TGTGCCATCAGTGAGGTAGCGGACAGGGTACGGACTGAAGCTTTCTTT; v_gene: TRBV10-3; j_gene: TRBJ1-1; d_gene: TRBD1; abundance: NA
CDR3aa: CASSERLATSGIAEQFF; CDR3nt: TGTGCCAGCAGTGAAAGGTTGGCTACTAGCGGGATAGCTGAGCAGTTCTTC; v_gene: TRBV2; j_gene: TRBJ2-1; d_gene: TRBD2; abundance: many
CDR3aa: CASSVRSSNTGELFF; CDR3nt: TGTGCCAGCAGCGTACGCAGCTCGAACACCGGGGAGCTGTTTTTT; v_gene: TRBV9; j_gene: TRBJ2-2; d_gene: NA; abundance: few
CDR3aa: CASSSAASTDTQYF; CDR3nt: TGTGCCAGCAGCTCTGCTGCGTCTACAGATACGCAGTATTTT; v_gene: TRBV5-5; j_gene: TRBJ2-3; d_gene: NA; abundance: few
CDR3aa: CSVDNPGEAFF; CDR3nt: TGCAGCGTTGACAACCCAGGTGAGGCTTTCTTT; v_gene: TRBV29-1; j_gene: TRBJ1-1; d_gene: NA; abundance: NA
CDR3aa: CASSLERTNGYTF; CDR3nt: TGTGCCAGCAGCTTAGAACGGACAAATGGCTACACCTTC; v_gene: TRBV7-2; j_gene: TRBJ1-2; d_gene: NA; abundance: many
CDR3aa: CASSSPTASGLQYF; CDR3nt: TGTGCCAGTAGTTCCCCTACTGCCTCGGGACTACAGTACTTC; v_gene: TRBV19; j_gene: TRBJ2-5; d_gene: TRBD2; abundance: once
CDR3aa: CASSYRGGGYTF; CDR3nt: TGTGCCAGCAGTTACAGGGGAGGTGGCTACACCTTC; v_gene: TRBV6-5; j_gene: TRBJ1-2; d_gene: NA; abundance: NA
CDR3aa: CASSFISANNEKLFF; CDR3nt: TGTGCCAGCAGTTTTATCTCAGCGAATAATGAAAAACTGTTTTTT; v_gene: TRBV28; j_gene: TRBJ1-4; d_gene: NA; abundance: NA
CDR3aa: CSARVYNEVWLPEQFF; CDR3nt: TGCAGTGCTAGAGTCTATAATGAGGTGTGGCTGCCTGAGCAGTTCTTC; v_gene: TRBV20-1; j_gene: TRBJ2-1; d_gene: NA; abundance: few
CDR3aa: CASSLSASGSTDTQYF; CDR3nt: TGTGCCAGCAGCTTATCGGCTAGCGGGAGCACAGATACGCAGTATTTT; v_gene: TRBV7-8; j_gene: TRBJ2-3; d_gene: TRBD2; abundance: many
CDR3aa: CASSFPEEEGTYEQYF; CDR3nt: TGTGCCAGCAGTTTTCCTGAGGAGGAAGGGACCTACGAGCAGTACTTC; v_gene: TRBV28; j_gene: TRBJ2-7; d_gene: NA; abundance: many
CDR3aa: CSGVAGPYNEQFF; CDR3nt: TGCAGCGGTGTAGCGGGGCCCTACAATGAGCAGTTCTTC; v_gene: TRBV29-1; j_gene: TRBJ2-1; d_gene: TRBD2; abundance: NA
CDR3aa: CASSESGLGLSTDTQYF; CDR3nt: TGCGCCAGCAGTGAGTCGGGACTAGGTTTAAGCACAGATACGCAGTATTTT; v_gene: TRBV10-1; j_gene: TRBJ2-3; d_gene: TRBD2; abundance: few
CDR3aa: CASSFVLGSTDTQYF; CDR3nt: TGTGCCAGCAGTTTTGTTCTGGGAAGCACAGATACGCAGTATTTT; v_gene: TRBV12-3/TRBV12-4; j_gene: TRBJ2-3; d_gene: NA; abundance: many
CDR3aa: CASRAQASSYNEQFF; CDR3nt: TGTGCCAGCAGGGCCCAAGCGAGCTCCTACAATGAGCAGTTCTTC; v_gene: TRBV2; j_gene: TRBJ2-1; d_gene: NA; abundance: NA
CDR3aa: CASRKRTGNTGAFF; CDR3nt: TGTGCCAGCAGGAAGAGGACAGGGAACACTGGAGCTTTCTTT; v_gene: TRBV2; j_gene: TRBJ1-1; d_gene: TRBD1; abundance: few
CDR3aa: CASSSGPQPGTGELFF; CDR3nt: TGTGCCAGCAGCTCCGGGCCCCAACCGGGCACCGGGGAGCTGTTTTTT; v_gene: TRBV11-2; j_gene: TRBJ2-2; d_gene: NA; abundance: few
CDR3aa: CSARDRGERPLHF; CDR3nt: TGCAGTGCTAGAGATAGGGGGGAAAGACCCCTCCACTTT; v_gene: TRBV20-1; j_gene: TRBJ1-6; d_gene: NA; abundance: NA
CDR3aa: CSAPGTSGSYEQYF; CDR3nt: TGCAGTGCCCCCGGGACTAGCGGGAGCTACGAGCAGTACTTC; v_gene: TRBV20-1; j_gene: TRBJ2-7; d_gene: TRBD2; abundance: many
CDR3aa: CAWSGQGGIEAFF; CDR3nt: TGTGCCTGGAGTGGGCAGGGGGGGATTGAAGCTTTCTTT; v_gene: TRBV30; j_gene: TRBJ1-1; d_gene: TRBD1; abundance: NA
CDR3aa: CASSPPIGGQETQYF; CDR3nt: TGTGCCAGCTCACCACCGATCGGGGGCCAAGAGACCCAGTACTTC; v_gene: TRBV18; j_gene: TRBJ2-5; d_gene: NA; abundance: many
CDR3aa: CASSYVLAGVNEQFF; CDR3nt: TGTGCCAGCAGTTATGTGCTAGCGGGAGTCAATGAGCAGTTCTTC; v_gene: TRBV6-2/TRBV6-3; j_gene: TRBJ2-1; d_gene: TRBD2; abundance: many
CDR3aa: CASSFKSTGALGTEAFF; CDR3nt: TGTGCCAGCAGCTTCAAATCTACAGGGGCCTTGGGCACTGAAGCTTTCTTT; v_gene: TRBV5-6; j_gene: TRBJ1-1; d_gene: TRBD1; abundance: NA
CDR3aa: CASGRTGGAGLYNEQFF; CDR3nt: TGTGCCAGCGGCCGCACCGGTGGGGCAGGCCTCTACAATGAGCAGTTCTTC; v_gene: TRBV27; j_gene: TRBJ2-1; d_gene: NA; abundance: NA
CDR3aa: CASSMDRGLEGYTF; CDR3nt: TGTGCCAGCAGCATGGACAGGGGGCTGGAGGGCTACACCTTC; v_gene: TRBV27; j_gene: TRBJ1-2; d_gene: TRBD1; abundance: many
CDR3aa: CASSLSLGGAGEKLFF; CDR3nt: TGTGCCAGCAGTTTGTCGTTGGGGGGCGCGGGTGAAAAACTGTTTTTT; v_gene: TRBV28; j_gene: TRBJ1-4; d_gene: NA; abundance: many
CDR3aa: CASSPGANNSPLHF; CDR3nt: TGTGCCAGCTCACCAGGGGCCAATAATTCACCCCTCCACTTT; v_gene: TRBV18; j_gene: TRBJ1-6; d_gene: NA; abundance: many
CDR3aa: CASSQDLGAYSNQPQHF; CDR3nt: TGTGCCAGCAGCCAAGATCTCGGAGCCTATAGCAATCAGCCCCAGCATTTT; v_gene: TRBV4-2; j_gene: TRBJ1-5; d_gene: NA; abundance: NA
CDR3aa: CASSHRGAYGYTF; CDR3nt: TGTGCCAGTAGCCACAGGGGAGCCTATGGCTACACCTTC; v_gene: TRBV19; j_gene: TRBJ1-2; d_gene: TRBD1; abundance: few
CDR3aa: CASSYGAGLPYEQYF; CDR3nt: TGTGCCAGCAGTTACGGGGCAGGCCTCCCCTACGAGCAGTACTTC; v_gene: TRBV6-6; j_gene: TRBJ2-7; d_gene: NA; abundance: few
CDR3aa: CAWSSSGSGYNEQFF; CDR3nt: TGTGCCTGGAGTTCCTCGGGGTCGGGCTACAATGAGCAGTTCTTC; v_gene: TRBV30; j_gene: TRBJ2-1; d_gene: NA; abundance: few
CDR3aa: CASSPGQGPVYSNQPQHF; CDR3nt: TGTGCCAGCAGTCCGGGACAGGGCCCAGTTTATAGCAATCAGCCCCAGCATTTT; v_gene: TRBV28; j_gene: TRBJ1-5; d_gene: TRBD1; abundance: few
CDR3aa: CASSPQTTPTDTQYF; CDR3nt: TGTGCCAGCAGTCCCCAGACGACTCCCACAGATACGCAGTATTTT; v_gene: TRBV28; j_gene: TRBJ2-3; d_gene: NA; abundance: many
CDR3aa: CASSQDERNAYYEQYF; CDR3nt: TGTGCCAGCAGCCAAGACGAGAGAAACGCTTACTACGAGCAGTACTTC; v_gene: TRBV3-1; j_gene: TRBJ2-7; d_gene: NA; abundance: few
CDR3aa: CATSDIRDGEAFF; CDR3nt: TGTGCCACCAGTGATATCCGGGACGGTGAAGCTTTCTTT; v_gene: TRBV24-1; j_gene: TRBJ1-1; d_gene: NA; abundance: many
CDR3aa: CASSSQDYGYTF; CDR3nt: TGTGCCAGCAGTTCTCAAGACTATGGCTACACCTTC; v_gene: TRBV28; j_gene: TRBJ1-2; d_gene: NA; abundance: many
CDR3aa: CASRSGGRGEKLFF; CDR3nt: TGTGCCAGCAGATCAGGGGGTAGGGGTGAAAAACTGTTTTTT; v_gene: TRBV12-3/TRBV12-4; j_gene: TRBJ1-4; d_gene: TRBD1; abundance: few
CDR3aa: CASSPRTKAWFGYTF; CDR3nt: TGTGCCAGCAGTCCAAGGACCAAGGCGTGGTTCGGCTACACCTTC; v_gene: TRBV6-1; j_gene: TRBJ1-2; d_gene: NA; abundance: NA
CDR3aa: CASSHEPGTGLNYGYTF; CDR3nt: TGCGCCAGCAGCCACGAACCCGGGACAGGCCTTAACTATGGCTACACCTTC; v_gene: TRBV4-1; j_gene: TRBJ1-2; d_gene: TRBD1; abundance: few
CDR3aa: CASSYPGPIRGYTF; CDR3nt: TGTGCCAGCAGCTATCCGGGCCCTATAAGGGGCTACACCTTC; v_gene: TRBV28; j_gene: TRBJ1-2; d_gene: NA; abundance: few
CDR3aa: CAWMSGGSMYF; CDR3nt: TGTGCCTGGATGTCAGGGGGCTCAATGTACTTC; v_gene: TRBV30; j_gene: TRBJ2-5; d_gene: TRBD1; abundance: many
CDR3aa: CASSHLGRYNEQFF; CDR3nt: TGTGCCAGCAGTCACCTCGGACGGTACAATGAGCAGTTCTTC; v_gene: TRBV6-1; j_gene: TRBJ2-1; d_gene: NA; abundance: NA
CDR3aa: CASPPSGSSNEQYF; CDR3nt: TGTGCCAGTCCCCCTAGCGGGAGTTCCAACGAGCAGTACTTC; v_gene: TRBV28; j_gene: TRBJ2-7; d_gene: TRBD2; abundance: many